The table lists the clone carrying this T cell receptor (beta chain) with a few counts. Its antigen is still unknown. The data are from a study of response to subunit inactivated influenza vaccine. General study results and limits: Authors suggested that a seasonal influenza vaccination recruits few new T cells each time.

V gave up 4 bases and J gave up 7 bases, with 8 bases separating them. The CDR3 is made up of 12 amino acids. Germline values: CDR1 DFQATT, CDR2 SNEGSKA (reference sequence). TCRdb called the RT-PCR reads again in MiXCR, with one record for every CDR3 protein. The data contain around 580,000 distinct CDR3 sequences, about 12% of them seen just once; the ten biggest clones take up roughly 10%. Sample: PBMCs from blood, taken on the day of vaccination. The clonotype was recovered from a man aged 50-60 years who received an inactivated influenza vaccine. V is TRBV20-1 and J is TRBJ1-6; D unresolved. Here the CDR3 reads CSAKPGNSPLHF. The CDR3 DNA reads as TGCAGTGCTAAGCCGGGGAATTCACCCCTCCACTTT.